This entry lists 6 T cell receptor beta chains sequenced from one sample in a study of regulatory T cells in long-lasting Graves disease. Arm-PCR of CDR3 regions and iRepertoire HTBI primers were used to build TCR beta libraries. MiXCR was run by TCRdb on the multiplex PCR reads, yielding one entry per CDR3 protein. Here the sample spans about 540,000 distinct CDR3 sequences, roughly 12% being singletons. Time point meaning: newly diagnosed GD, antithyroid drugs for less than 3 months. PBMCs provided the RNA from which the TCR library was made. This same sample was also part of a study on T cells in Graves' hyperthyroidism and ophthalmopathy.

Material: peripheral blood mononuclear cells (PBMCs), obtained at new diagnosis, from a patient treated with antithyroid drugs. All receptors come from a man in his thirties or forties with Graves disease.

Ten or more counts support this clonotype. The gene calls are TRBV2 and TRBJ2-5; no clear D gene. The V gene's germline CDR1 is SNHLY and CDR2 FYNNEI. Trimming stripped 6 bases from V and 0 bases from J, with 2 bases between. CDR3 length equals 11 residues. The CDR3 region is CASRDQETQYF. The CDR3 coding sequence is TGTGCCAGCAGAGACCAAGAGACCCAGTACTTC.

This clonotype was seen more than once but under ten times. The chain is built from TRBV15 and TRBJ2-7; D is possibly TRBD2 (5 bases). Germline loops: CDR1 LNHNV, CDR2 YYDKDF (reference sequence). The CDR3 runs to 12 residues. V gave up 7 bases and J gave up 1 base, with 8 bases separating them. The CDR3 reads CATNRRSYEQYF. The CDR3, as DNA: TGTGCCACCAATCGGAGGTCCTACGAGCAGTACTTC.

The rearrangement links TRBV7-9 to TRBJ2-3; TRBD2 agrees at 9 bases. The germline gives CDR1 SEHNR, CDR2 FQNEAQ (reference sequence). The length of the CDR3 is 14 residues. V was clipped by 5 bases and J by 4 bases; unmatched bases: 4. The CDR3 protein is CASSRSGRSDTQYF. In DNA, the CDR3 is TGTGCCAGCAGCAGGAGCGGGAGGTCAGATACGCAGTATTTT. The whole variable domain, remainder taken from reference TRBV7-9 and TRBJ2-3, is DTGVSQNPRHKITKRGQNVTFRCDPISEHNRLYWYRQTLGQGPEFLTYFQNEAQLEKSRLLSDRFSAERPKGSFSTLEIQRTEQGDSAMYLCASSRSGRSDTQYFGPGTRLTVL.

This clonotype was detected many times. Sequence at one end of the junction differs from germline and may be a read error. The rearrangement uses TRBV7-7 and TRBJ2-5, with a weak D call TRBD2 (5 bases). This CDR3 comprises 16 residues. Germline loops: CDR1 SSHAT, CDR2 FNYEAQ (reference sequence). CDR3 bases: TGTGCTAGCAGCTTAGCGTTAGGAACGGGCCAAGAGACCCAGTACTTC. This gives the protein CASSLALGTGQETQYF.

The gene calls are TRBV25-1 and TRBJ2-5, with D possibly matching TRBD2 (5 bases). CDR1 and CDR2 from the germline V gene are MGHDK and SYGVNS. V lost 2 bases and J lost 3, with 34 bases in between. The CDR3 covers 22 residues. CDR3 region: CASSEIPLLVPLPNRGKETQYF. In DNA form, the CDR3 reads TGTGCCAGCAGTGAAATCCCCCTACTGGTCCCTCTACCTAATCGGGGTAAAGAGACCCAGTACTTC.

This clonotype was observed a few times. This chain connects TRBV5-1 to TRBJ2-7; tentatively, D is TRBD1 or TRBD2 (5 bases each). The CDR3 is 16 residues long. Trimming pared 3 bases from V and 3 bases from J, leaving 19 bases between. CDR1 and CDR2 from the germline V gene are SGHRS and YFSETQ. This CDR3 reads CASSSGTAGRGYEQYF. The CDR3 DNA reads as TGCGCCAGCAGCTCCGGGACGGCGGGCCGGGGCTACGAGCAGTACTTC.